This paragraph covers one TCR beta chain sequence. Antigen unknown. The sample belongs to a study of sequential checkpoint blockade in melanoma. Study context: Roughly 20 patients had tumor biopsies before treatment and at week 13. Overall study findings and caveats: Pretreatment TIL clonality tracked with response in the nivolumab-first arm. Mutational load did not correlate with tumor T-cell fraction or clonality.

This table comes from immunoSEQ multiplex PCR, and its TCRdb copy is limited to in-frame clones, with some not included. Of approximately 7,800 clones listed, roughly 31% are singletons. With 0 bases clipped from V and 10 bases from J, the junction kept 9 bases outside the gene matches. The CDR3 runs 16 residues. Per the germline V gene, CDR1 is SGHRS and CDR2 is YFSETQ. The treatment is: randomized to nivolumab then ipilimumab (arm A) or the reverse (arm B). The V call is TRBV5-1, the J call TRBJ2-1; 11 nucleotides agree with TRBD2. This receptor was identified in a human donor with melanoma. Sequences were derived from tumor tissue (inferred from file names), sampled from a patient given nivolumab and ipilimumab in sequence. As DNA, the CDR3 is TGCGCCAGCAGCTTGGGGGGGCTAGCGGGAGGTCTCGAGCAGTTCTTC. It specifies CASSLGGLAGGLEQFF.